This T cell receptor beta chain comes out of a study of OX40 agonist ivuxolimab in advanced cancers. Germline V lookup: CDR1 MDHEN, CDR2 SYDVKM. CDR3 length equals 15 residues. Between the trimmed V and J ends, which lost 6 bases and 0 bases, there was a span of 14 bases. Clones were read by immunoSEQ multiplex PCR, and TCRdb kept only the in-frame ones, dropping some. The data show fewer than 25,000 clones, about 83% seen once. The source was CD4+ or CD8+ T cells sorted from blood, collected in a trial of the OX40 agonist ivuxolimab. The chain combines TRBV28 with TRBJ2-5, with a weak D call TRBD2 (5 bases). This TCR was sampled from an adult with an advanced solid tumor such as melanoma, head and neck, liver or kidney cancer. CDR3 amino acids: CASSFTGKDQETQYF. In DNA form, the CDR3 reads TGTGCCAGCAGCTTTACCGGGAAAGACCAAGAGACCCAGTACTTC.